These 17 T cell receptor beta chains share one sample of origin, sequenced in a study of T cells after yellow fever vaccination. Each CDR3 protein gets one entry after TCRdb re-called the 5' RACE reads with MiXCR. The table lists around 320,000 distinct CDR3 sequences, over 3.5% of them singletons. The sample consisted of PBMCs, taken 15 days after the yellow fever booster vaccination. The receptor set was obtained from a man younger than 35 who received the YFV17D yellow fever vaccine.

This clonotype appeared a few times. J is TRBJ1-2 and V is TRBV6-5; 8 bases are shared with TRBD1. Germline lookup yields CDR1 MNHEY and CDR2 SVGAGI. V shed 10 bases, J shed 8 bases, and the junction held 9 bases outside the gene matches. The CDR3 is 12 residues long. In nucleotides, the CDR3 is TGTGCCACCCAGACGGACAGGGACGGCTACACCTTC. It encodes CATQTDRDGYTF.

This chain joins TRBV5-1 and TRBJ1-1, with a possible D match to TRBD1 (5 bases). CDR1 SGHRS and CDR2 YFSETQ come from the germline V gene. Trimming cost V 1 base and J 2 bases, with 9 bases left between them. The CDR3 has 14 residues. In DNA form, the CDR3 reads TGCGCCAGCAGCTTGACAGGATTTAACACTGAAGCTTTCTTT. It translates to CASSLTGFNTEAFF.

This clonotype was detected many times. The chain recombines TRBV7-2 with TRBJ1-1; D gene unclear. Germline loops: CDR1 SGHTA, CDR2 FQGNSA. This CDR3 region has 14 residues. V was pared by 5 bases and J by 6 bases, with 16 bases between. Here the CDR3 DNA reads TGTGCCAGCAGCGAACACCTCAGCCTTGCTGAAGCTTTCTTT. Protein sequence: CASSEHLSLAEAFF.

This clonotype has at least ten counts. The chain carries TRBV5-5 and TRBJ2-7; unclear D gene. Germline CDR1 is SGHKS and CDR2 is YYEKEE (reference sequence). This CDR3 contains 12 residues. V was clipped by 0 bases and J by 9 bases, with 10 bases between them. Written as DNA, the CDR3 is TGTGCCAGCAGCTTGGCCAACGGAGTGCAGTACTTC. It translates to CASSLANGVQYF.

The chain carries TRBV25-1 and TRBJ2-3, with D possibly being TRBD1 (5 bases). The CDR3 contains 14 residues. The ends were cut back, 7 bases at V and 2 bases at J, with 13 bases in the middle. CDR1 and CDR2 (germline): MGHDK, SYGVNS. CDR3 loop: CASTGHILTDTQYF. The CDR3 DNA reads TGTGCCAGCACCGGACATATCCTCACAGATACGCAGTATTTT.

The rearrangement uses TRBV28 and TRBJ2-1, with TRBD2 identical over 8 bases. The J segment lost 8 bases and the V segment lost 7 bases, leaving 13 bases of the junction unmatched. Germline V gene lookup returns CDR1 MDHEN and CDR2 SYDVKM. The CDR3 sequence is 15 residues long. The DNA of the CDR3 is TGTGCCAGCAATCCCCGGGGGGGCCCTGGCCATGAGCAGTTCTTC. Amino acids: CASNPRGGPGHEQFF.

This clonotype was found many times. CDR3 DNA sequence: TGTGCCAGCAGCATCTGGGACATCCGGGATGAGCAGTTCTTC. This translates into CASSIWDIRDEQFF. V usage is TRBV5-5 and J usage is TRBJ2-1, with TRBD1 as a possible D gene (6 bases). Germline-derived CDR1 and CDR2 are SGHKS and YYEKEE (reference sequence). The CDR3 has 14 residues. Trimming removed 4 bases from V and 8 bases from J, with 16 bases in between.

This clonotype was counted ten times or more. The CDR3 DNA follows: TGTGCCAGCAGATTCAGGGGTACTATTAACTATGGCTACACCTTC. Its protein is CASRFRGTINYGYTF. This chain connects TRBV28 to TRBJ1-2, with TRBD1 as a possible D gene (6 bases). Trimming removed 6 bases at V and 1 base at J, with 15 bases between. Germline assignment: CDR1 MDHEN and CDR2 SYDVKM. The CDR3 runs 15 residues.

The table lists this clonotype with a few counts. This rearrangement joins TRBV18 to TRBJ2-7; no clear D gene. This CDR3 is 14 amino acids long. The germline V and J ends were trimmed by 5 bases and 6 bases, with 17 bases remaining between them. Germline assignment: CDR1 KGHSH and CDR2 LQKENI. CDR3 sequence: CASSIGPRGFEQYV. DNA of the CDR3: TGTGCCAGCTCAATTGGACCCCGAGGCTTCGAGCAGTACGTC.

This clonotype was seen many times. This sequence joins TRBV5-1 and TRBJ1-2; D not resolved. The CDR3 length is 14 residues. Trimming removed 4 bases from V and 0 bases from J, with 10 bases in between. Germline V gives CDR1 SGHRS, CDR2 YFSETQ. The CDR3 coding sequence is TGCGCCAGCAGCCAGCGAGAAGCTAACTATGGCTACACCTTC. This encodes CASSQREANYGYTF.

Many counts were recorded for this clonotype. The junction and the germline gene differ at one end; a read error may be behind it. The CDR3 is CSSSGGPYTQYF. CDR3 sequence (DNA): TGCAGTTCTAGCGGGGGCCCCTATACGCAGTATTTT. This chain connects TRBV20-1 to TRBJ2-3, with 10 bases that match TRBD2. This CDR3 comprises 12 residues. CDR1 is DFQATT and CDR2 is SNEGSKA in the germline V gene (reference sequence).

The sample holds many counts of this clonotype. The CDR3 DNA is TGCGCCAGCAGATTCGGGGGATCCTACGAGCAGTACTTC. Translation: CASRFGGSYEQYF. This chain uses TRBV5-1 with TRBJ2-7; D is possibly TRBD2 (6 bases). Germline assignment: CDR1 SGHRS and CDR2 YFSETQ. This CDR3 has 13 residues. Trimming removed 5 bases from V and 1 base from J, with 10 bases in between.

The rearrangement joins TRBV10-3 to TRBJ2-2; D unresolved. The CDR3 is made up of 13 amino acids. Germline assignment: CDR1 ENHRY and CDR2 SYGVKD. Trimming shortened V by 7 bases and J by 5 bases, and 11 bases separated the two germline ends. The CDR3 sequence: CAINDQETGELFF. As DNA, the CDR3 is TGTGCCATCAACGACCAGGAGACCGGGGAGCTGTTTTTT.

In its sample, this clonotype was seen a few times. CDR3 residues: CASSFIATDTQYF. CDR3 nucleotides: TGTGCCAGCAGCTTTATTGCGACAGATACGCAGTATTTT. V is TRBV7-2 and J is TRBJ2-3; D not certain. The CDR3 runs to 13 residues. The germline CDR1 and CDR2 sequences are SGHTA and FQGNSA. Deletions cut 3 bases from V and 3 bases from J, with 7 bases between.

This clonotype was seen a few times. The genes are TRBV11-2 and TRBJ2-7, with 11 bases lining up with TRBD2. The CDR3 is made up of 16 amino acids. The germline gives CDR1 SGHAT, CDR2 FQNNGV. The J segment lost 9 bases and the V segment lost 5 bases, leaving 15 bases of the junction unmatched. CDR3 in DNA: TGTGCCAGCAGCCCTATAGCGGGGGGGCGTTTTTTCGTGCAGTACGTC. The encoded protein is CASSPIAGGRFFVQYV.

This clonotype has ten or more counts. The V and J genes are TRBV30 and TRBJ1-2; D unclear. Trimming took 1 base from V and 6 from J, leaving 9 bases between them. The CDR3 is 12 amino acids. Germline V gene sequence: CDR1 GTSNPN, CDR2 SVGIG (reference sequence). The CDR3 sequence: CAWSATGNGYTF. CDR3 bases: TGTGCCTGGAGTGCAACGGGGAATGGCTACACCTTC.

V gene TRBV27 combines with J gene TRBJ2-6; 7 positions agree with TRBD1. The ends lost 6 bases at V and 1 base at J; junction bases unmatched: 3. This CDR3 comprises 15 residues. The V gene's germline CDR1 is MNHEY and CDR2 SMNVEV (reference sequence). The CDR3 sequence is CASRTGFSGANVLTF. Here the CDR3 DNA reads TGTGCCAGCAGGACAGGGTTTTCTGGGGCCAACGTCCTGACTTTC. Full variable domain (remainder filled in from reference TRBV27 and TRBJ2-6): EAQVTQNPRYLITVTGKKLTVTCSQNMNHEYMSWYRQDPGLGLRQIYYSMNVEVTDKGDVPEGYKVSRKEKRNFPLILESPSPNQTSLYFCASRTGFSGANVLTFGAGSRLTVL.